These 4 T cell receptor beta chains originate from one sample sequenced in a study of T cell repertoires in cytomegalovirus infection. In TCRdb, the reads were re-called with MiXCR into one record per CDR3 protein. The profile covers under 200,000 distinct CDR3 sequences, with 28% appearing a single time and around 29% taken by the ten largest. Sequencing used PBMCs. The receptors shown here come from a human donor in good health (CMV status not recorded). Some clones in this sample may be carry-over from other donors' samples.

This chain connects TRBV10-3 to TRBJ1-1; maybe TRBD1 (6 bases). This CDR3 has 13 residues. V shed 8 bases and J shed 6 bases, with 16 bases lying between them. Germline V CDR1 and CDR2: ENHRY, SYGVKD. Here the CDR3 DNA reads TGTGCCATCTCTCCGGGACACCCCCCTGAAGCTTTCTTT. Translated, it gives CAISPGHPPEAFF.

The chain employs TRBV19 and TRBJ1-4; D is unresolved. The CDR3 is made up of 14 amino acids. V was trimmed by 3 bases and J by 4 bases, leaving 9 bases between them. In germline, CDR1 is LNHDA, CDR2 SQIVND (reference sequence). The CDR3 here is CASSISRGNEKLFF. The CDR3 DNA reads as TGTGCCAGTAGTATCTCGCGGGGTAATGAAAAACTGTTTTTT.

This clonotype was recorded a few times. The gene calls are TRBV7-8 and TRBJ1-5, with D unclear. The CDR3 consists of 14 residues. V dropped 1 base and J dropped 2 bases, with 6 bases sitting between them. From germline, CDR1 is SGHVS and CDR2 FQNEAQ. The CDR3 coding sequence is TGTGCCAGCAGCTTAGAAGTAGGCAATCAGCCCCAGCATTTT. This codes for CASSLEVGNQPQHF.

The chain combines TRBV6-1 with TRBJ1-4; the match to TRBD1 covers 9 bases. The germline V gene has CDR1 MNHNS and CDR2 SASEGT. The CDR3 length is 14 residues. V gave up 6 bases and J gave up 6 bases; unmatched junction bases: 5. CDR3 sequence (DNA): TGTGCCAGCAGGTACCGGGACAGGGATGAAAAACTGTTTTTT. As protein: CASRYRDRDEKLFF.